A selection of T cell receptor beta chains follows, all from one sample in a study of cytomegalovirus exposure and HLA in healthy donors. The data were produced by immunoSEQ multiplex PCR, yet TCRdb's version contains in-frame clones alone and is incomplete. This table has approximately 89,000 clones, roughly three quarters appearing once. Specimen: PBMCs. These receptor sequences come from a man younger than 45 in good health and CMV-seronegative. CDR3s include the opening cysteine and the closing phenylalanine or tryptophan. The D gene is left open where the match is weak. Only part of the rows carry a size: once, few, many, or a class if the clone is expanded.

V gene	D gene	clone size	J gene	CDR3 DNA	CDR3 protein
TRBV19	.	.	TRBJ1-4	TGTGCCAGTAGCGCAGGGTGGACTAATGAAAAACTGTTTTTT	CASSAGWTNEKLFF
TRBV5-4	.	once	TRBJ1-2	TGTGCCAGCAGCTTGGAACCGACGGCGGGAGGGGGATACTATGGCCACACCTTC	CASSLEPTAGGGYYGHTF
TRBV2	.	.	TRBJ2-3	TGTGCCAGCATGGAGTGGGGACAAAGCACAGATACGCAGTATTTT	CASMEWGQSTDTQYF
TRBV19	TRBD1	.	TRBJ1-1	TGTGCCAGTAACCCAAACAGGGGGAACACTGAAGCTTTCTTT	CASNPNRGNTEAFF
TRBV18	.	.	TRBJ2-1	TGTGCCAGCTCCCGCGACTCCCTCAAGGAGCAGTTCTTC	CASSRDSLKEQFF
TRBV7-2	TRBD2	few	TRBJ2-3	TGTGCCAGCAGCTTAACTAGCGAAAACACAGATACGCAGTATTTT	CASSLTSENTDTQYF
TRBV18	.	.	TRBJ2-2	TGTGCCAGCTCACCACCAGTCCGAGTGGAGCTGTTTTTT	CASSPPVRVELFF
TRBV7-2	.	.	TRBJ2-7	TGTGCCAGCAGCCCCCGGACTACGGTCTACGAGCAGTACTTC	CASSPRTTVYEQYF
TRBV10-1	TRBD1	.	TRBJ2-7	TGCGCCAGCAGTGGGGACAGCTACGAGCAGTACTTC	CASSGDSYEQYF
TRBV6-1	TRBD2	.	TRBJ2-1	TGTGCCAGCAGTGAATTTGGTAGCGGGAGCTCCTACAATGAGCAGTTCTTC	CASSEFGSGSSYNEQFF
TRBV6-6	.	.	TRBJ1-1	TGTGCCAGCAGCCAGCACCAGGGCACTGAAGCTTTCTTT	CASSQHQGTEAFF
TRBV4-1	.	once	TRBJ2-6	TGCGCCAGCAGCCAAGATTATCAGGTTATAAGCTCTGGGGCCAACGTCCTGACTTTC	CASSQDYQVISSGANVLTF
TRBV5-1	.	.	TRBJ2-7	TGCGCCAGCAGCTTGGTAACGGCCTACGAGCAGTACTTC	CASSLVTAYEQYF
TRBV5-1	TRBD1	few	TRBJ2-7	TGCGCCAGCAGCTTGGAAATGGGACAGGGCACCTACGAGCAGTACTTC	CASSLEMGQGTYEQYF
TRBV27	TRBD1	.	TRBJ1-2	TGTGCCAGCAGCCTCACTGGGACAGGGCTCGATGGCTACACCTTC	CASSLTGTGLDGYTF
TRBV19	TRBD1	.	TRBJ1-2	TGTGCCAGTAGTATAAGGACAGGGAGAGGGTTCTATGGCTACACCTTC	CASSIRTGRGFYGYTF
TRBV7-9	TRBD2	.	TRBJ2-1	TGTGCCAGCAAGACTAGCGGGATCGTTGAGCAGTTCTTC	CASKTSGIVEQFF
TRBV7-5	.	few	TRBJ1-5	TGTGCCAGAAGCTTAGAGTTTCAGGGCAGCAATCAGCCCCAGCATTTT	CARSLEFQGSNQPQHF
TRBV27	.	.	TRBJ1-5	TGTGCCAGCAGTTTATCTCCCAGCGGGGGTCAGCCCCAGCATTTT	CASSLSPSGGQPQHF
TRBV15	.	.	TRBJ2-7	TGTGCCACCAGCAGAGATCTCTTAGGGCGGGCCTACGAGCAGTACTTC	CATSRDLLGRAYEQYF
TRBV2	TRBD2	.	TRBJ2-6	TGTGCCCGCCCGACTAGCGGGAGCAGCTCTGGGGCCAACGTCCTGACTTTC	CARPTSGSSSGANVLTF
TRBV10-1	.	.	TRBJ1-1	TGCGCCAGCAGGCAGGGATACAGTGAAGCTTTCTTT	CASRQGYSEAFF
TRBV30	TRBD1	.	TRBJ1-5	TGTGCCTGGAGTGCCGGGACAGAAGATCAGCCCCAGCATTTT	CAWSAGTEDQPQHF
TRBV30	.	.	TRBJ2-7	TGTGCCTGGACCTTGGCTGGAGACTCTCAGTACTTC	CAWTLAGDSQYF
TRBV7-9	.	.	TRBJ1-1	TGTGCCAGCAGCTTAACTCACCAGGGGTTATCGAACACTGAAGCTTTCTTT	CASSLTHQGLSNTEAFF
TRBV5-1	TRBD2	once	TRBJ2-3	TGCGCCAGCAGCTTGGGGCTAGCGGGGGGAATAAGCACAGATACGCAGTATTTT	CASSLGLAGGISTDTQYF
TRBV5-1	.	.	TRBJ2-3	TGCGCCAGCAGCGCGGTAGGGGCAGATACGCAGTATTTT	CASSAVGADTQYF
TRBV6-5	.	.	TRBJ1-6	TGTGCCAGCAACCGGGCGGGCCGGGATTCACCCCTCCACTTT	CASNRAGRDSPLHF
TRBV11-2	TRBD2	.	TRBJ2-3	TGTGCCAGCAGCCCCGCCGGGACTAGCGGCACAGATACGCAGTATTTT	CASSPAGTSGTDTQYF
TRBV11-3	.	.	TRBJ2-7	TGTGCCAGCAGCTTAGATCAAAACGAGCAGTACTTC	CASSLDQNEQYF
TRBV7-8	TRBD2	.	TRBJ2-5	TGTGCCAGCAGCTTGAACGGGAGGGCGAGGGAGACCCAGTACTTC	CASSLNGRARETQYF
TRBV28	TRBD1	.	TRBJ2-7	TGTGCCAGCACCACCGGGACAGACTACGAGCAGTACTTC	CASTTGTDYEQYF
TRBV27	TRBD1	.	TRBJ1-4	TGTGCCAGCAGTTCGGACAGGCACGAGTATGAAAAACTGTTTTTT	CASSSDRHEYEKLFF
TRBV5-1	.	once	TRBJ1-6	TGCGCCAGCAGCACTCGGAATTCACCCCTCCACTTT	CASSTRNSPLHF
TRBV7-9	.	.	TRBJ2-5	TGTGCCAGCACGAGGGGGGGGCGCGAAGAGACCCAGTACTTC	CASTRGGREETQYF
TRBV6-6	.	few	TRBJ1-4	TGTGCCAGCAGTTACGGCGGAGTGGAAGAAAAACTGTTTTTT	CASSYGGVEEKLFF
TRBV5-1	.	.	TRBJ1-3	TGCGCCAGCAGCTTGGGAGGAATTTCCTCTGGAAACACCATATATTTT	CASSLGGISSGNTIYF
TRBV29-1	TRBD1	.	TRBJ1-2	TGCAGCGTTGCCCGGACAGGGAGCTATGGCTACACCTTC	CSVARTGSYGYTF
TRBV28	TRBD1	.	TRBJ1-1	TGTGCCAGCAGTTTGTTGACAGGGGGAGCTTTCTTT	CASSLLTGGAFF
TRBV6-5	TRBD1	.	TRBJ2-1	TGTGCCAGCAGTTACTCGACCAGGGGGAGATACAATGAGCAGTTCTTC	CASSYSTRGRYNEQFF
TRBV10-3	TRBD2	.	TRBJ2-7	TGTGCCACCCTCGGACTAGTTCAGAGCTCCTACGAGCAGTACTTC	CATLGLVQSSYEQYF